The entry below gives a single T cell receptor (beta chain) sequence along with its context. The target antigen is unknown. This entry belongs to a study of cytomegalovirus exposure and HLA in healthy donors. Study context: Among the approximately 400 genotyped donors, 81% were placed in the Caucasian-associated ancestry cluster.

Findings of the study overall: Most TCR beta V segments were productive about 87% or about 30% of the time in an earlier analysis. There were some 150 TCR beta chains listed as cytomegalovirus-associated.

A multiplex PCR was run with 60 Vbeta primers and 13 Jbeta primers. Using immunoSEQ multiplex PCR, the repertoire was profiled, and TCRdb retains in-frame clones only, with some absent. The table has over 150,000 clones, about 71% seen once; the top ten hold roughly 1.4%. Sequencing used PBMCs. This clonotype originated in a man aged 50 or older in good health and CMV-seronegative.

CDR3 protein: CASSPDSSGNTIYF. CDR3 nucleotide sequence: TGTGCCAGCAGTCCCGACAGCTCTGGAAACACCATATATTTT. J is TRBJ1-3 and V is TRBV6-6, with D possibly matching TRBD1 (5 bases). Germline CDR1 is MNHNY and CDR2 is SVGAGI (reference sequence). Trimming left V 5 bases short and J 0 bases short, with 8 bases between. CDR3 length equals 14 residues.